The clone carrying this T cell receptor beta chain was picked up one time. Each cell subset's genomic DNA was divided evenly among several immunoSEQ plates. Sequencing was performed with immunoSEQ multiplex PCR; in TCRdb, only in-frame clones are kept and a portion is missing. The sample shows about half a million clones, around 77% of them seen only once. Trimming stripped 8 bases from V and 7 bases from J, with 9 bases between. The CDR3 length is 11 residues. Germline V gene data show CDR1 as LNHDA and CDR2 as SQIVND (reference sequence). The record originates from a study of shared clonotypes between healthy human individuals. Background on the study: Donor ages ranged 18 to 49 years: a couple of women, a few men.

The material sequenced was PBMCs. The clonotype comes from a woman between 40 and 50 years old in good health. Some clones in this sample may be carry-over from other donors' samples. This chain uses TRBV19 with TRBJ2-1; D is possibly TRBD1 or TRBD2 (5 bases each). DNA for the CDR3: TGTGCCAGTCGGGGCAGGAATGAGCAGTTCTTC. Its translation: CASRGRNEQFF.